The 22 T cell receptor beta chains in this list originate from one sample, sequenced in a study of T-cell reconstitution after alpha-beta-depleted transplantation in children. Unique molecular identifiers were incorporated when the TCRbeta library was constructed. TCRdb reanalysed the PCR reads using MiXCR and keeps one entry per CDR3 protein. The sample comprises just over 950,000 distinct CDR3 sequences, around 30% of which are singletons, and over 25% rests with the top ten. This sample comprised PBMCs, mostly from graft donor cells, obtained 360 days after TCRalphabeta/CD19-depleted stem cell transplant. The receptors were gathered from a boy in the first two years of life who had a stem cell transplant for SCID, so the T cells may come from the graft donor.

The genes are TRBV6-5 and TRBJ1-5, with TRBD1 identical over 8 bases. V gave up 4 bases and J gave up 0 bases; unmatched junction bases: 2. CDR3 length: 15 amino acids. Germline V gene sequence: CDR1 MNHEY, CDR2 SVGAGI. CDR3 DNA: TGTGCCAGCAGTTGGGGACAGGATAGCAATCAGCCCCAGCATTTT. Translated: CASSWGQDSNQPQHF.

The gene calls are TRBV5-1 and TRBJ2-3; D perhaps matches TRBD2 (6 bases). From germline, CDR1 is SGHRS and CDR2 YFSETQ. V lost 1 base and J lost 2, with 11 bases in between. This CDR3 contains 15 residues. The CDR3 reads CASSLLGDFTDTQYF. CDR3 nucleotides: TGCGCCAGCAGCTTGCTTGGGGACTTCACAGATACGCAGTATTTT.

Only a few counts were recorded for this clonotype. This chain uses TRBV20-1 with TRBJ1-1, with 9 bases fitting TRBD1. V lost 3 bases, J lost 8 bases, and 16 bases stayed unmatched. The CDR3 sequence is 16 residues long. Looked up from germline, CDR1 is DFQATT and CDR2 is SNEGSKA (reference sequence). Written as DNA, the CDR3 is TGCAGTGCTAGGACCACAGGGGGCCCCAGGGGCAGGGAAGCTTTCTTT. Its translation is CSARTTGGPRGREAFF.

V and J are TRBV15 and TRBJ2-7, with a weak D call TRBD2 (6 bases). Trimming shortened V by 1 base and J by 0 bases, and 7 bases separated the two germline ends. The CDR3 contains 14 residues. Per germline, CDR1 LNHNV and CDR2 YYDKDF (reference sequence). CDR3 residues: CATSRGGVSYEQYF. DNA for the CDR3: TGTGCCACCAGCAGAGGGGGGGTCTCCTACGAGCAGTACTTC.

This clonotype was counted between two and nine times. CDR3 in DNA: TGCAGTGCTAGTAGGGGGGGCACTGAAGCTTTCTTT. Its translation is CSASRGGTEAFF. The V call is TRBV20-1, the J call TRBJ1-1; D perhaps matches TRBD1 (6 bases). This CDR3 has 12 residues. Per germline, CDR1 DFQATT and CDR2 SNEGSKA (reference sequence). The V end was cut by 3 bases, the J end by 4 bases, with 9 bases between.

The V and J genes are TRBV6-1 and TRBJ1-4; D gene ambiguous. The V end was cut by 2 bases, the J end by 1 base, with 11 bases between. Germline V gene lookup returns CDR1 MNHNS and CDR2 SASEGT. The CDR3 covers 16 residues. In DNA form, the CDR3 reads TGTGCCAGCAGTGAATTCTCGTTGAGAACTAATGAAAAACTGTTTTTT. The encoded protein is CASSEFSLRTNEKLFF.

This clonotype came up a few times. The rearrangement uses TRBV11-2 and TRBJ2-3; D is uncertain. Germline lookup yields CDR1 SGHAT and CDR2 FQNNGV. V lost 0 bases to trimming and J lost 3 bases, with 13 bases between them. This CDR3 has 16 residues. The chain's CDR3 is CASSLDVGIATDTQYF. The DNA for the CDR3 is TGTGCCAGCAGCTTAGATGTGGGAATAGCAACAGATACGCAGTATTTT.

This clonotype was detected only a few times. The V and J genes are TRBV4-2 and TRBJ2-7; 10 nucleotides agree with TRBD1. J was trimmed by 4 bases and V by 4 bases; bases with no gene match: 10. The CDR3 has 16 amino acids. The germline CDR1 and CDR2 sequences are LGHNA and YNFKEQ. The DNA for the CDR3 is TGTGCCAGCAGCCCTCCCGGGACAGGGGATGTGTACGAGCAGTACTTC. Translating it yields CASSPPGTGDVYEQYF.

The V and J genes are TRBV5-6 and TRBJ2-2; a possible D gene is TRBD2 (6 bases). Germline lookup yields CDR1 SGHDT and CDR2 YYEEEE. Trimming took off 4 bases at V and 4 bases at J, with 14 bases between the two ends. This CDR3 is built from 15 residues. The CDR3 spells CASSRGGSITGELFF. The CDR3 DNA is TGTGCCAGCAGCCGAGGAGGGTCGATCACCGGGGAGCTGTTTTTT.

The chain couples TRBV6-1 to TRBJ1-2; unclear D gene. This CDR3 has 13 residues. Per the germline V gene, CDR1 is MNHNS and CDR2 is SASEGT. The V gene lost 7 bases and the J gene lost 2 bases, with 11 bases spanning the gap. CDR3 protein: CASTPSRNYGYTF. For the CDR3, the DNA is TGTGCCAGCACCCCGAGCCGAAACTATGGCTACACCTTC.

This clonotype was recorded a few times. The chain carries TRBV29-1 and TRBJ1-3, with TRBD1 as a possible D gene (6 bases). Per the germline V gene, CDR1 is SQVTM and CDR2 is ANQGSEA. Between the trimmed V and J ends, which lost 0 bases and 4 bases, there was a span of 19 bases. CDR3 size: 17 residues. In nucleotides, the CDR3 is TGCAGCGTTGAAGAAACAGACAGGTTGGATGGAGGAAACACCATATATTTT. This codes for CSVEETDRLDGGNTIYF.

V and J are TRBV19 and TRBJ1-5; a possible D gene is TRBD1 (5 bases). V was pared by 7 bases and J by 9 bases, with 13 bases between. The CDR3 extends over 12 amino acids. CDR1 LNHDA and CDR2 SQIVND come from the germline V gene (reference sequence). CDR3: CASTTGVGPQHF. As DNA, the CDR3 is TGTGCCAGTACTACGGGGGTGGGGCCCCAGCATTTT.

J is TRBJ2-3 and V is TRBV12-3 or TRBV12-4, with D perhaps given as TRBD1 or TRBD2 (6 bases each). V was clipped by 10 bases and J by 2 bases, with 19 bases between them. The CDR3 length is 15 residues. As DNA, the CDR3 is TGTGCCACCACTGTGGGGGGCAGATTCACAGATACGCAGTATTTT. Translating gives CATTVGGRFTDTQYF.

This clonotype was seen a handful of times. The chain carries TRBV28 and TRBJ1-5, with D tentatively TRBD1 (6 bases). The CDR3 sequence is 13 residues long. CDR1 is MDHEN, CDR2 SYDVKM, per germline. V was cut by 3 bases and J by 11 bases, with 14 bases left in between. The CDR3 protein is CASSFGRSGAQHF. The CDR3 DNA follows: TGTGCCAGCAGTTTTGGGCGCTCAGGGGCCCAGCATTTT.

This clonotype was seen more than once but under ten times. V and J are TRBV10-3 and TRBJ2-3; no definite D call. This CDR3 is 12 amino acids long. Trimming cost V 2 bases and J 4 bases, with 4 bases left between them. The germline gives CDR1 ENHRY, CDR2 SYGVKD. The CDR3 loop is CAISEMPDTQYF. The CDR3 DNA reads TGTGCCATCAGTGAGATGCCAGATACGCAGTATTTT.

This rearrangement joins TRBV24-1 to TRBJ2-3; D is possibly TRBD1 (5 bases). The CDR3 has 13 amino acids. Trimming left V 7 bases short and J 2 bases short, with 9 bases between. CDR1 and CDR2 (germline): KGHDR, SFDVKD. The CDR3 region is CATRAGPTDTQYF. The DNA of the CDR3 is TGTGCCACCAGGGCAGGGCCCACAGATACGCAGTATTTT.

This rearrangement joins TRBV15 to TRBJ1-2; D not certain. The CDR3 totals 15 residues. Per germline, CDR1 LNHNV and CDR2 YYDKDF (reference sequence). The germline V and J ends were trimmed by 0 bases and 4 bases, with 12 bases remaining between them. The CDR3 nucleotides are TGTGCCACCAGCAGAGAAACGGGAAGGGCCTATGGCTACACCTTC. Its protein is CATSRETGRAYGYTF.

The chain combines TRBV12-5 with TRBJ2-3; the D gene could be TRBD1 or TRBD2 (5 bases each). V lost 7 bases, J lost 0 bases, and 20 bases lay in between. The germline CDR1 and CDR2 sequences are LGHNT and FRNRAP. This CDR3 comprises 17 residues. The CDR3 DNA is TGTGCTAGTGCCCAGGGACGTACGGTGACTAGCACAGATACGCAGTATTTT. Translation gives CASAQGRTVTSTDTQYF. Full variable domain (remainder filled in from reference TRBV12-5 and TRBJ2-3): DARVTQTPRHKVTEMGQEVTMRCQPILGHNTVFWYRQTMMQGLELLAYFRNRAPLDDSGMPKDRFSAEMPDATLATLKIQPSEPRDSAVYFCASAQGRTVTSTDTQYFGPGTRLTVL.

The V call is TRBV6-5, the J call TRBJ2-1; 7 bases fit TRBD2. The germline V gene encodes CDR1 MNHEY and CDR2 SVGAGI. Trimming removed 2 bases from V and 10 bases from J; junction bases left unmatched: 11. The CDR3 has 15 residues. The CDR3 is CASSYTSGESSEQFF. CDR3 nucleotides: TGTGCCAGCAGTTACACCAGCGGGGAGTCGTCCGAGCAGTTCTTC.

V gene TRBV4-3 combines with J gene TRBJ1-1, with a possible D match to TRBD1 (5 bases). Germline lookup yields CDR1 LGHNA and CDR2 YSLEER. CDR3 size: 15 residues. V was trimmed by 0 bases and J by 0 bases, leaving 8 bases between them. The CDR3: CASSQDVGVNTEAFF. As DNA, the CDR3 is TGCGCCAGCAGCCAAGACGTAGGGGTGAACACTGAAGCTTTCTTT.

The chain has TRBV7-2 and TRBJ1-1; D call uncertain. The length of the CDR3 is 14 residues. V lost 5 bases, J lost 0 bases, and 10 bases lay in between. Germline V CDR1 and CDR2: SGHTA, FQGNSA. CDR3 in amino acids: CASSRSKMNTEAFF. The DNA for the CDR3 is TGTGCCAGCAGCCGTAGTAAGATGAACACTGAAGCTTTCTTT.

This chain's CDR3 is CASSPRQYPETQYF. CDR3 coding DNA: TGCGCCAGCAGCCCGAGACAGTACCCAGAGACCCAGTACTTC. The chain recombines TRBV5-1 with TRBJ2-5, with D possibly TRBD1 on 5 matching bases. V lost 4 bases and J 4 bases, leaving 14 bases between the germline ends. The CDR3 sequence is 14 residues long. CDR1 is SGHRS, CDR2 YFSETQ, per germline.